This T cell receptor beta chain was recorded in a study of blood T cells in healthy people across ages. Trimming stripped 2 bases from V and 3 bases from J, with 11 bases between. This CDR3 contains 14 residues. Looked up from germline, CDR1 is MNHEY and CDR2 is SVGAGI. A sample-barcoded 5' primer and a J-beta primer mix were used in a second PCR of roughly 7 to 12 cycles. MiXCR, run by TCRdb on the 5' RACE reads, gives a single entry per CDR3 protein. Altogether about 1.5 million distinct CDR3 sequences are present, approximately 43% being singletons, with the ten largest covering about 4%. The source material was blood. V is TRBV6-5 and J is TRBJ2-7; no clear D gene. This TCR was sampled from a young woman in good health. The CDR3 reads CASSYAPALYEQYF. Here the CDR3 DNA reads TGTGCCAGCAGTTACGCCCCCGCCCTCTACGAGCAGTACTTC.